This T cell receptor beta chain was captured by sequencing in a study of persistence of HIV-infected CD4 T cells (TCRdb year 2020). Study-wide context: The median time the participants had spent on suppressive ART was eight to nine years. Peripheral blood samples of up to roughly 180 mL were taken at multiple time points, with the exception of a couple of participants who underwent leukapheresis at a single time point. Anti-CD3/anti-CD28 stimulation activated a higher proportion of cells, with a lower memory fraction, than antigen stimulation. The study isolated CMV- and HIV-1 Gag-responding CD4+ T cells from ART-treated individuals to examine antigen-driven clonal expansion of HIV-1-infected cells. The TCR cluster analysis across participants included under ten participants for CMV and more than 5 participants for Gag. Proviral sequencing was used to assess clonality among infected cells, whereas TCRbeta sequencing gauged the clonality of all cells within each sorted population. Here is what the overall study found, with its caveats: Significantly lower TCRbeta richness was observed in CMV- and Gag-responding cells than in anti-CD3/anti-CD28-responding cells, and higher oligoclonality was observed in CMV-responding cells than in CD3/CD28-stimulated and Gag-responding cells. The study involved few individuals and tested only a limited range of antigens. A correlation was observed between TCR oligoclonality and proviral oligoclonality within the same sorted populations. Bulk TCR analyses could not be limited to the rare CMV-responding cells that actually contained HIV-1 proviruses. Antigen-responding cells were enriched for expanded CDR3beta sequences that were degenerate, which suggests that CD4+ responses to CMV and Gag underwent convergent selection.

The sample's treatment or condition, from its label and the paper: suppressive antiretroviral therapy. As a nonspecific positive control representing the CD4+ T cell repertoire, the cells were stimulated with anti-CD3/anti-CD28 magnetic beads. CD4+ T cells that responded were sorted based on upregulation of both CD40 ligand and CD69. Participants were HIV-1-infected adults who started suppressive ART during chronic infection. Plasma HIV-1 RNA had been undetectable (below 50 copies/mL) in participants for at least 4 years. To be included, a participant needed positive CMV serology and a CD4+ T cell count above 400 cells/uL. Before stimulation, PBMCs were isolated using density centrifugation and then depleted of CD8+ T cells. CD8-depleted PBMCs were stimulated for 15 to 20 hours with anti-CD28/CD49d costimulation, CD40-blocking antibody and enfuvirtide to prevent new infections. Cell sorting was done on a Beckman Coulter MoFlo Legacy or XDP sorter, and dead cells were excluded with propidium iodide. For samples with more than one million cells, genomic DNA was extracted with the QIAamp DNA Mini Kit, and for all other samples the Quick-DNA Microprep Kit was used.

TCRbeta repertoires were sequenced from genomic DNA with the immunoSEQ hsTCRB assay version 4 in survey mode. Genomic DNA was diluted to roughly 9.5 ng/uL, using up to roughly 1 ug per sample for TCRbeta sequencing. The authors' analysis ran thus. TCRbeta data were analyzed in ImmunoSeq Analyzer 3.0, with diversity computed on productive nucleotide rearrangements. Using the Immunarch R package, lower-bound TCR diversity was estimated with the improved Chao index and clonality was estimated with the Gini coefficient. Nucleotide rearrangements that differed but encoded the same CDR3beta amino acid sequence were counted as separate clonotypes. Differential abundance analysis identified TCRbeta sequences significantly enriched in antigen-responding cells relative to anti-CD3/anti-CD28-activated cells. Using predicted peptide-MHC specificity as the basis, GLIPH2 grouped TCRs into clusters, both for each participant individually and for the merged data sets that combined participants. TCRdb mirrors the immuneACCESS table, restricted to in-frame sequences. Some clones are absent from its copies; in checked studies, under half trace to an unresolved V gene, and the reason for the others is unknown. The V and J calls and clone size were taken over from that table, and D and trimming were inferred from the DNA. The table for this sample lists around 39,000 clones; more than 80% of them were counted only once. The ten largest clones represent about 0.94% of the sample.

Comment on this clone: The specificity of this receptor is unknown. No much larger clone exists at a distance of one base, and base qualities are not known.

Trimming removed 4 bases from V and 4 bases from J, leaving 14 bases between the germline ends. From its cysteine to its phenylalanine, the CDR3 spans 15 amino acids. The DNA shown is the 45-base CDR3, in frame from base 1. The germline V gene encodes CDR1 KGHSH and CDR2 LQKENI. The chain uses TRBV18 and TRBJ2-1; the D gene is possibly TRBD1 or TRBD2, with 5 bases matching each. The input for sequencing was CD4+ T cells sorted from PBMCs after approximately 18-hour stimulation, taken from a patient who received antiretroviral therapy. The sample's cell subset or site, from its label and the paper: CD40L+CD69+ CD4 T cells responding to anti-CD3/anti-CD28 beads, representing the overall repertoire. This TCR was recovered from an adult man with HIV who was CMV-seropositive. Here is the DNA: TGTGCCAGCTCACTCCGGGACGTCCTTTACAATGAGCAGTTCTTC. Translated, it gives CASSLRDVLYNEQFF.